The 17 T cell receptor beta chains below were found in one sample sequenced in a study of cytomegalovirus exposure and HLA in healthy donors. In the PCR, 60 Vbeta and 13 Jbeta primers were used. Profiled with immunoSEQ multiplex PCR; TCRdb holds only in-frame clones, not every one. There are roughly 150,000 clones in the sample; roughly three quarters occur only once, and 14% lies in the top ten. The sequencing sample was made of PBMCs. These receptor sequences come from a woman aged 40 to 50 in good health and CMV-seronegative.

This rearrangement joins TRBV15 to TRBJ2-1; no clear D. Deletions cut 1 base from V and 5 bases from J, with 9 bases between. Germline assignment: CDR1 LNHNV and CDR2 YYDKDF (reference sequence). The CDR3 consists of 14 residues. CDR3 loop: CATSRAGLNNEQFF. In nucleotides, the CDR3 is TGTGCCACCAGCAGAGCCGGTCTTAACAATGAGCAGTTCTTC.

This clone was detected a few times. The rearrangement links TRBV9 to TRBJ2-1, with TRBD2 matching 9 bases. This CDR3 comprises 16 residues. Germline lookup yields CDR1 SGDLS and CDR2 YYNGEE. V shed 4 bases and J 6 bases; nucleotides not matched to a gene: 11. The CDR3 region is CASSSRTSEARNEQFF. In nucleotides, the CDR3 is TGTGCCAGCAGCTCCCGGACTAGCGAGGCGCGCAATGAGCAGTTCTTC. Looking up the rest from reference TRBV9 and TRBJ2-1 gives the full variable domain: DSGVTQTPKHLITATGQRVTLRCSPRSGDLSVYWYQQSLDQGLQFLIQYYNGEERAKGNILERFSAQQFPDLHSELNLSSLELGDSALYFCASSSRTSEARNEQFFGPGTRLTVL.

The CDR3 region has the DNA TGTGCCAGCAGCCCTTCCGGGACAGGGGTACAGCCCCAGCATTTT. Amino acids: CASSPSGTGVQPQHF. The V and J genes are TRBV5-5 and TRBJ1-5; TRBD1 matches at 10 bases. V lost 4 bases, J lost 7 bases, and 8 bases stayed unmatched. This CDR3 has 15 residues. Per the germline V gene, CDR1 is SGHKS and CDR2 is YYEKEE (reference sequence).

The J gene is TRBJ2-3, the V gene TRBV5-1; 10 nucleotides line up with TRBD2. There are 16 residues in the CDR3. With V trimmed by 0 bases and J by 2 bases, 3 bases remained unmatched. Germline assignment: CDR1 SGHRS and CDR2 YFSETQ. For the CDR3, the DNA is TGCGCCAGCAGCTTGGGCAGCGGGAGGGACACAGATACGCAGTATTTT. It specifies CASSLGSGRDTDTQYF.

V gene TRBV20-1 combines with J gene TRBJ2-7, with D unclear. CDR3 size: 11 residues. The V gene lost 6 bases and the J gene lost 3 bases, with 9 bases spanning the gap. Germline CDR1 and CDR2: DFQATT and SNEGSKA (reference sequence). Written as DNA, the CDR3 is TGCAGTGCCGCAACAGTCTACGAGCAGTACTTC. Protein product: CSAATVYEQYF.

The rearrangement links TRBV18 to TRBJ2-5; 8 bases map to TRBD2. This CDR3 is built from 14 residues. CDR1 and CDR2 (germline): KGHSH, LQKENI. Germline trimming cut 3 bases from V and 2 bases from J; bases unmatched to any gene: 2. The CDR3 region has the DNA TGTGCCAGCTCACCGGGCGGGGGGCAAGAGACCCAGTACTTC. Translated, it gives CASSPGGGQETQYF.

The chain has TRBV10-3 and TRBJ1-2; 9 nucleotides agree with TRBD1. Germline lookup yields CDR1 ENHRY and CDR2 SYGVKD. Trimming took 6 bases from V and 7 from J; bases not matched to a gene: 9. The CDR3 covers 14 residues. The CDR3: CAIRLRDREGGYTF. CDR3 sequence (DNA): TGTGCCATCAGACTCAGGGACAGGGAAGGTGGCTACACCTTC.

In DNA, the CDR3 is TGTGCCAGCAGTTTAGGCAGGGAGGGCATTCAGTACTTC. Encoded protein: CASSLGREGIQYF. This rearrangement joins TRBV27 to TRBJ2-4; TRBD2 matches at 7 bases. The CDR3 has 13 amino acids. The ends lost 2 bases at V and 9 bases at J; junction bases unmatched: 4. Germline V gene data show CDR1 as MNHEY and CDR2 as SMNVEV (reference sequence).

The chain employs TRBV10-3 and TRBJ2-1, with 11 bases matching TRBD2. V was pared by 8 bases and J by 0 bases, with 9 bases of the junction left unmatched. Looked up from germline, CDR1 is ENHRY and CDR2 is SYGVKD. The CDR3 sequence is 17 residues long. DNA for the CDR3: TGTGCCATCTCAGGGACTAGCGGTCTGCTCTCCTACAATGAGCAGTTCTTC. Protein product: CAISGTSGLLSYNEQFF.

This rearrangement joins TRBV5-4 to TRBJ2-1; D remains ambiguous. Germline CDR1 is SGHNT and CDR2 is YYREEE (reference sequence). The V and J ends lost 0 bases and 0 bases respectively, with 10 bases between them. The CDR3 contains 16 residues. CDR3 loop: CASSLGGMSSYNEQFF. In nucleotides, the CDR3 is TGTGCCAGCAGCTTGGGAGGAATGAGCTCCTACAATGAGCAGTTCTTC.

Remarks on this clone: Different DNA sequences within this sample yield the same CDR3. The chain links TRBV6-6 to TRBJ1-4; 8 positions match TRBD1. Looked up from germline, CDR1 is MNHNY and CDR2 is SVGAGI (reference sequence). This CDR3 spans 14 amino acids. V lost 6 bases and J lost 1; bases outside the gene matches: 1. The CDR3 region is CASSTGGTNEKLFF. CDR3 nucleotide sequence: TGTGCCAGCAGCACAGGGGGAACTAATGAAAAACTGTTTTTT.

CDR3 protein: CASSRTSGQETQYF. CDR3 sequence (DNA): TGTGCCAGCAGTCGGACTAGCGGCCAAGAGACCCAGTACTTC. The gene calls are TRBV28 and TRBJ2-5; 10 bases fit TRBD2. Germline V gene data show CDR1 as MDHEN and CDR2 as SYDVKM. Trimming cost V 5 bases and J 1 base; bases outside gene matches: 1. The CDR3 is 14 amino acids.

This rearrangement joins TRBV6-5 to TRBJ2-3, with 10 bases that match TRBD2. Germline V gene data show CDR1 as MNHEY and CDR2 as SVGAGI. This CDR3 is built from 15 residues. Trimming at V came to 5 bases and at J to 6 bases, leaving 8 bases not matched to a gene. CDR3 sequence (DNA): TGTGCCAGCAGTACTGGGGGGGGACTAGCGGATACGCAGTATTTT. Encoded protein: CASSTGGGLADTQYF.

The chain uses TRBV28 and TRBJ1-2, with 9 bases aligning to TRBD1. From germline, CDR1 is MDHEN and CDR2 SYDVKM. This CDR3 region has 16 residues. The ends lost 3 bases at V and 0 bases at J; junction bases unmatched: 5. The CDR3 DNA sequence: TGTGCCAGCAGTTTCCCACAGGGGGCTACTAACTATGGCTACACCTTC. Protein product: CASSFPQGATNYGYTF.

This clone appeared a single time. CDR3 bases: TGTGCCAGCAAGAGGAACTCTGGAAACACCATATATTTT. Translated: CASKRNSGNTIYF. The V gene is TRBV2, the J gene TRBJ1-3; D call uncertain. The CDR3 runs 13 residues. Germline assignment: CDR1 SNHLY and CDR2 FYNNEI. V was clipped by 7 bases and J by 0 bases, with 7 bases between them.

The J gene is TRBJ1-2, the V gene TRBV7-9, with TRBD1 as a possible D gene (6 bases). Trimming shortened V by 2 bases and J by 4 bases, and 11 bases separated the two germline ends. There are 14 residues in the CDR3. Germline lookup yields CDR1 SEHNR and CDR2 FQNEAQ (reference sequence). CDR3 nucleotides: TGTGCCAGCAGCTTATCAGGGGACCCCTATGGCTACACCTTC. Its translation: CASSLSGDPYGYTF.

This clone was seen once. The CDR3 here is CASSVNPDRVYEQYF. The CDR3 DNA reads as TGTGCCAGCAGTGTAAACCCAGACAGGGTCTACGAGCAGTACTTC. V is TRBV6-6 and J is TRBJ2-7, with 7 bases matching TRBD1. The CDR3 is 15 amino acids. The germline CDR1 and CDR2 sequences are MNHNY and SVGAGI (reference sequence). With 5 bases clipped from V and 3 bases from J, the junction kept 10 bases outside the gene matches.